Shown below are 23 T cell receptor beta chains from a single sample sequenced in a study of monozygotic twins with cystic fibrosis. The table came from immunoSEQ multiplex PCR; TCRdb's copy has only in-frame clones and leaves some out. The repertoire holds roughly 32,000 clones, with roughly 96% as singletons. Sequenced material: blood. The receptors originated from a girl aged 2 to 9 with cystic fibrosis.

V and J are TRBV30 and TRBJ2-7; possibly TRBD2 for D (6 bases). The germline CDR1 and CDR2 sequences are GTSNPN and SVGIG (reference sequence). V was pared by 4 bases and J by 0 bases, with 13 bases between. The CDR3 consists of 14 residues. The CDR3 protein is CAWNLARSSYEQYF. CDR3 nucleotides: TGTGCCTGGAACCTAGCGAGAAGCTCCTACGAGCAGTACTTC. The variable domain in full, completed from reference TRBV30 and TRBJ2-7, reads SQTIHQWPATLVQPVGSPLSLECTVEGTSNPNLYWYRQAAGRGLQLLFYSVGIGQISSEVPQNLSASRPQDRQFILSSKKLLLSDSGFYLCAWNLARSSYEQYFGPGTRLTVT.

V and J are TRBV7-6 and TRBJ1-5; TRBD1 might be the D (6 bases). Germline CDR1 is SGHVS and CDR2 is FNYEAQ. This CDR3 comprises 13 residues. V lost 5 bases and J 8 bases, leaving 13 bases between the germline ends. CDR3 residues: CASSRQAGEPQHF. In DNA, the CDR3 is TGTGCCAGCAGCCGACAGGCTGGCGAGCCCCAGCATTTT.

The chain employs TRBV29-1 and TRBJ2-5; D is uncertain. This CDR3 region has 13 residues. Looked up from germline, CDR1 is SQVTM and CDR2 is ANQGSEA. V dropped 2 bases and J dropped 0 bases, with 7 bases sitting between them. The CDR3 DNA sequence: TGCAGCGTTGAAATTAGGTACCAAGAGACCCAGTACTTC. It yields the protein CSVEIRYQETQYF.

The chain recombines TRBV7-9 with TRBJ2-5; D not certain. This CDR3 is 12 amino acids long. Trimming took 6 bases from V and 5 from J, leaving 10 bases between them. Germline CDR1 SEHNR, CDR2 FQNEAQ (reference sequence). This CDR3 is CASSYPRETQYF. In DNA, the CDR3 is TGTGCCAGCAGTTACCCCCGTGAGACCCAGTACTTC.

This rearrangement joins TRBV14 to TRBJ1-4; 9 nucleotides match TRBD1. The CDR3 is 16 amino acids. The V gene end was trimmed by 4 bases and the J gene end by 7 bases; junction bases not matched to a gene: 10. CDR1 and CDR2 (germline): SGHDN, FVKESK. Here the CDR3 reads CASSPLTGGRVEKLFF. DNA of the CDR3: TGTGCCAGCAGCCCACTAACAGGGGGCCGTGTTGAAAAACTGTTTTTT.

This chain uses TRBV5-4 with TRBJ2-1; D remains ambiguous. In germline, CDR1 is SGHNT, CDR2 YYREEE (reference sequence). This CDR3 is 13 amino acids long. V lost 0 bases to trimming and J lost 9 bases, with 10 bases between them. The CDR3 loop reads CASSLASSVEQFF. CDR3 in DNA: TGTGCCAGCAGCTTGGCCTCTTCAGTTGAGCAGTTCTTC. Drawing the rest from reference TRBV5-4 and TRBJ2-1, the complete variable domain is ETGVTQSPTHLIKTRGQQVTLRCSSQSGHNTVSWYQQALGQGPQFIFQYYREEENGRGNFPPRFSGLQFPNYSSELNVNALELDDSALYLCASSLASSVEQFFGPGTRLTVL.

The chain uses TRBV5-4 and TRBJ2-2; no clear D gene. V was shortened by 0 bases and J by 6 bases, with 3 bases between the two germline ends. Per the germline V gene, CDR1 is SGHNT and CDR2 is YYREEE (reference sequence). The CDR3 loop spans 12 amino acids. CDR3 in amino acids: CASSLVPGELFF. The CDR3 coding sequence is TGTGCCAGCAGCTTGGTCCCCGGGGAGCTGTTTTTT.

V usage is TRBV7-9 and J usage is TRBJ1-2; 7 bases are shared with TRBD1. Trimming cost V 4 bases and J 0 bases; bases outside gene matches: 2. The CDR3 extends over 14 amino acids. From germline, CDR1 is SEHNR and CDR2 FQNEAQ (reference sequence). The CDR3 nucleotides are TGTGCCAGCAGCTGGACAGGTCCTAACTATGGCTACACCTTC. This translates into CASSWTGPNYGYTF.

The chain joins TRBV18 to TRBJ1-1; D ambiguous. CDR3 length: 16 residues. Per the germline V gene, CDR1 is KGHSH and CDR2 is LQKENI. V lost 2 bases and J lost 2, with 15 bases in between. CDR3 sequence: CASSPTSEYLNTEAFF. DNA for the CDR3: TGTGCCAGCTCACCAACTTCCGAATACTTAAACACTGAAGCTTTCTTT.

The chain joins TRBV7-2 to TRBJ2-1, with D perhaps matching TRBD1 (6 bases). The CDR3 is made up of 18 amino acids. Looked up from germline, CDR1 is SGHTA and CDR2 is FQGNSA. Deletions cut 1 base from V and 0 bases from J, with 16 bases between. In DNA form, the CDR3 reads TGTGCCAGCAGCTTAGTAATGGGGGCCCGTAGCTCCTACAATGAGCAGTTCTTC. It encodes CASSLVMGARSSYNEQFF.

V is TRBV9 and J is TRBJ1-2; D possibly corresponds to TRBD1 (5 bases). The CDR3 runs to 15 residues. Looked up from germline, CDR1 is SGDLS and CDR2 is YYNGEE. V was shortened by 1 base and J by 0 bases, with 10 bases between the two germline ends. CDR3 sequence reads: CASSVFGDSNYGYTF. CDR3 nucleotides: TGTGCCAGCAGCGTATTCGGGGACTCTAACTATGGCTACACCTTC.

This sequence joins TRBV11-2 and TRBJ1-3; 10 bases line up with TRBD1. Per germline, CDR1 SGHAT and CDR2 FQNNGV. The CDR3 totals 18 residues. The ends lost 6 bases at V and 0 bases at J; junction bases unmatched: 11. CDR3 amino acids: CASRLPGQGIYSGNTIYF. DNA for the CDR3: TGTGCCAGCAGGCTACCGGGACAGGGGATTTACTCTGGAAACACCATATATTTT.

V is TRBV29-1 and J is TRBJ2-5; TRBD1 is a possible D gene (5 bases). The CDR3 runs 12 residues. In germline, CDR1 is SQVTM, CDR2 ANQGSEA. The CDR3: CAARKGQETQYF. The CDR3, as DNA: TGCGCAGCGCGTAAGGGGCAAGAGACCCAGTACTTC.

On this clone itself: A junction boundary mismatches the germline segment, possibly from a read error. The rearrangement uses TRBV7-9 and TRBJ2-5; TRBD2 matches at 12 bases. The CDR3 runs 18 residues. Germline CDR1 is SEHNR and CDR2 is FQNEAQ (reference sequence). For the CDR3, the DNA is TGTGCTAGCAGCTTAGGAGCGGCTAGCGGGAGGGCCCGAGAGACCCAGTACTTC. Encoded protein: CASSLGAASGRARETQYF.

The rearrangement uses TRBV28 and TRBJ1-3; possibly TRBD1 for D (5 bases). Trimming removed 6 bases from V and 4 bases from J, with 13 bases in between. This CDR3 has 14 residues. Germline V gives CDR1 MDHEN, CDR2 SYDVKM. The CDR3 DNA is TGTGCCAGCAGAGCGCAGGGTTCGGGAAACACCATATATTTT. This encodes CASRAQGSGNTIYF.

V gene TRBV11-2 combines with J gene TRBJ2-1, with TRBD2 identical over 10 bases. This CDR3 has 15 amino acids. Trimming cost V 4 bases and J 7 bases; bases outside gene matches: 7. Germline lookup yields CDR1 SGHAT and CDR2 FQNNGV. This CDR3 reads CASSSILAGANEQFF. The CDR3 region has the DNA TGTGCCAGCAGCTCGATCCTAGCGGGAGCGAATGAGCAGTTCTTC.

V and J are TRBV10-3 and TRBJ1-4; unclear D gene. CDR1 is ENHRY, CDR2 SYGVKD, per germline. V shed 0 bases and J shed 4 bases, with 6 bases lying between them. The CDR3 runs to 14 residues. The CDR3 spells CAISESLVNEKLFF. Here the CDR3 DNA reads TGTGCCATCAGTGAGTCGCTAGTTAATGAAAAACTGTTTTTT.

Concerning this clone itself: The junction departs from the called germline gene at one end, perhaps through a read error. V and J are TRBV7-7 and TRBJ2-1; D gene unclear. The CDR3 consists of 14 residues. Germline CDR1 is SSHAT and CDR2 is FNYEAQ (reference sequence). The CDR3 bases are TGTGCTAGCAGCTTAAACCCGGTGAGCAATGAGCAGTTCTTC. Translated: CASSLNPVSNEQFF.

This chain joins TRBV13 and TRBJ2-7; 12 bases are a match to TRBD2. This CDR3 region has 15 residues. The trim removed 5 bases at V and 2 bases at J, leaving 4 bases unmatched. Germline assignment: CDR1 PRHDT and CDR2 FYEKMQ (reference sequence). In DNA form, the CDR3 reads TGTGCCAGCAGCCAAGGACTAGCGGGAACCTACGAGCAGTACTTC. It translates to CASSQGLAGTYEQYF.

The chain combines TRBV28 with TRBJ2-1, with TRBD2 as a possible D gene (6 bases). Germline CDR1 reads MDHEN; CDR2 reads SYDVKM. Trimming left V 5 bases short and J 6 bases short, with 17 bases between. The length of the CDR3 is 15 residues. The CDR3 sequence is CASSPPPGGLNEQFF. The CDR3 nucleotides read TGTGCCAGCAGTCCACCCCCCGGGGGACTCAATGAGCAGTTCTTC.

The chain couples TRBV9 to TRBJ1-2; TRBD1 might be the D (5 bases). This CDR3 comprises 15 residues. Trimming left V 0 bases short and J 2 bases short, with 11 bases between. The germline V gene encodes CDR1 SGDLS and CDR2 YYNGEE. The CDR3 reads CASSVVPGSNYGYTF. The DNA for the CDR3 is TGTGCCAGCAGCGTAGTTCCAGGGTCGAACTATGGCTACACCTTC.

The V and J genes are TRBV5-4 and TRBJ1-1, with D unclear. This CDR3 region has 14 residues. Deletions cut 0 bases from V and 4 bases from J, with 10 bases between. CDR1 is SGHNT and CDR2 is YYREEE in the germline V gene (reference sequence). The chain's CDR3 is CASSLGEWGTEAFF. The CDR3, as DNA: TGTGCCAGCAGCTTGGGGGAATGGGGCACTGAAGCTTTCTTT.

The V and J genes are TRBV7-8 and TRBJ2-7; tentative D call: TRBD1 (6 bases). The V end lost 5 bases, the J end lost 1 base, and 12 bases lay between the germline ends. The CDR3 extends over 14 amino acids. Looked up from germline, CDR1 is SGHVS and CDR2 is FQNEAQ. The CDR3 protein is CASSVDTGSYEQYF. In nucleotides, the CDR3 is TGTGCCAGCAGCGTAGACACAGGGTCCTACGAGCAGTACTTC.